The rows below give T cell receptor beta chains drawn from one sample of a study of Graves' ophthalmopathy and Graves' hyperthyroidism. TCRdb re-analysed the multiplex PCR reads in MiXCR, keeping a single row per CDR3 protein. The table has about 48,000 distinct CDR3 sequences, less than 65% seen once. Sequenced input: peripheral blood. These receptor sequences come from an adult man with Graves' ophthalmopathy. Both conserved end residues are part of each CDR3. The D gene is left open where the match is weak. Where a row states a size, it is once, few, many or the class of an expanded clone; other rows omit it.

D: TRBD1
size: many
J: TRBJ1-6
V: TRBV12-3/TRBV12-4
DNA: TGTGCCAGCAGTGCCGGACAGGGGCGTAATTCACCCCTCCACTTT
CDR3: CASSAGQGRNSPLHF

D: .
size: .
J: TRBJ2-3
V: TRBV30
DNA: TGTGCCTGGAGTGCCCGGACTGTGAGTACGCAGTATTTT
CDR3: CAWSARTVSTQYF

D: TRBD2
size: .
J: TRBJ2-3
V: TRBV7-9
DNA: TGTGCCAGCAGCTTAACGCCACTAGCGGTAAATGAGCAGTATTTT
CDR3: CASSLTPLAVNEQYF

D: .
size: .
J: TRBJ1-4
V: TRBV7-6
DNA: TGTGCCAGCAGCTTAGAGGAGACAGGTTTTGAAAAACTGTTTTTT
CDR3: CASSLEETGFEKLFF

D: .
size: .
J: TRBJ2-1
V: TRBV7-2
DNA: TGTGCCAGCAGCTTAGGGGGTTGGTCCTACAATGAGCAGTTCTTC
CDR3: CASSLGGWSYNEQFF

D: .
size: many
J: TRBJ2-3
V: TRBV5-1
DNA: TGCGCCAGCAGCGAGGGGTACATCACAGATACGCAGTATTTT
CDR3: CASSEGYITDTQYF

D: .
size: .
J: TRBJ1-3
V: TRBV20-1
DNA: TGCAGTGCCAGAAACACCATATATTTT
CDR3: CSARNTIYF

D: .
size: many
J: TRBJ2-7
V: TRBV2
DNA: TGTGCCAGCAGTGAAGAGTTCCCCCCCTTAGAGCAGTACTTC
CDR3: CASSEEFPPLEQYF

D: .
size: .
J: TRBJ1-3
V: TRBV19
DNA: TGTGCCAGTAGCTCAGCGGGGGCGTCTGGAAACACCATATATTTT
CDR3: CASSSAGASGNTIYF

D: .
size: .
J: TRBJ2-5
V: TRBV7-3
DNA: TGTGCCAGCAGCATTCAGAGGGGAGAGACCCAGTACTTC
CDR3: CASSIQRGETQYF

D: TRBD1
size: .
J: TRBJ1-5
V: TRBV5-6
DNA: TGTGCCAGCAGCTCCTTGGAGACAGGGGAGGGTGGCAATCTGCCCCAGCATTTT
CDR3: CASSSLETGEGGNLPQHF

D: .
size: few
J: TRBJ1-6
V: TRBV5-6
DNA: TGTGCCAGCAGCCCACAGTGGGGAGATAATTCACCCCTCCACTTT
CDR3: CASSPQWGDNSPLHF

D: .
size: many
J: TRBJ1-2
V: TRBV2
DNA: TGTGCCAGCAGGGGGGCCGGGGGGAGCTATGGCTACACCTTC
CDR3: CASRGAGGSYGYTF

D: .
size: many
J: TRBJ2-6
V: TRBV6-5
DNA: TGTGCCAGCAGCCACGGGGGCGGGTGGCGGGCTGGGGCCAACGTCCTGACTTTC
CDR3: CASSHGGGWRAGANVLTF

D: TRBD1
size: many
J: TRBJ2-7
V: TRBV6-4
DNA: TGTGCCAGCAGTCCCGGGACAGGTTCTTACGAGCAGTACTTC
CDR3: CASSPGTGSYEQYF

D: .
size: many
J: TRBJ1-4
V: TRBV19
DNA: TGTGCCAGTAGCCCGCTGGGGGTCGCGGTCACCAATGAAAAACTGTTTTTT
CDR3: CASSPLGVAVTNEKLFF

D: .
size: once
J: TRBJ1-1
V: TRBV12-3/TRBV12-4
DNA: TGTGCCAGCAGTTTGCAGCTAGGCCTGAACACTGAAGCTTTCTTT
CDR3: CASSLQLGLNTEAFF

D: .
size: .
J: TRBJ2-2
V: TRBV2
DNA: TGTGCCAGCAGGAGGACTTTTAACGGGGAGCTGTTTTTT
CDR3: CASRRTFNGELFF

D: .
size: .
J: TRBJ1-1
V: TRBV20-1
DNA: TGCAGTGCTAGAGATGGGAATTTT
CDR3: CSARDGNF

D: TRBD1
size: .
J: TRBJ1-2
V: TRBV29-1
DNA: TGCAGCGTAGGGACAGGGGGTAACTATGGCTACACCTTC
CDR3: CSVGTGGNYGYTF